This TCR beta chain was retrieved from a study of T cell responses to AZD1222 COVID-19 vaccine. General observations from the study: When two AZD1222 doses had been given, Spike-specific TCR breadth and depth rose. Vaccine-associated CD4 TCRs spanned spike, dominant at 160-218 and 743-854. Baseline seropositivity occurred in only a handful of AZD1222 recipients.

A note on this clone: Its antigen is not identified.

Here immunoSEQ multiplex PCR was the method, and the copy in TCRdb shows in-frame clones only, minus some. The sample has some 170,000 clones, more than 80% seen once; the top ten hold more than 4%. Trimming cost V 5 bases and J 5 bases, with 7 bases left between them. This CDR3 region has 11 residues. CDR1 DFQATT and CDR2 SNEGSKA come from the germline V gene (reference sequence). The starting material was peripheral blood, obtained 28 days after the second dose of the MenACWY control vaccine. V and J are TRBV20-1 and TRBJ2-1; D unresolved. The sequence was obtained from an adult who received the MenACWY meningococcal vaccine as a control. CDR3: CSAVRNNEQFF. The CDR3 DNA follows: TGCAGTGCTGTTCGTAACAATGAGCAGTTCTTC.